This TCR beta chain was profiled in a study of cytomegalovirus exposure and HLA in healthy donors. Use of 60 Vbeta and 13 Jbeta primers characterized the PCR. Method: immunoSEQ multiplex PCR; TCRdb's copy keeps in-frame clones and lacks some. The data hold 200,000 to 250,000 clones, with approximately 80% observed a single time. Germline V gives CDR1 LNHDA, CDR2 SQIVND (reference sequence). The CDR3 spans 12 residues. V dropped 4 bases and J dropped 7; count of bases not matched to a gene: 3. The source is a male donor in good health and CMV-seronegative. The sequenced material came from PBMCs. This chain joins TRBV19 and TRBJ1-2; 7 nucleotides align to TRBD1. The CDR3 region has the DNA TGTGCCAGTAGTAAACAGGGGACTGGCTACACCTTC. This codes for CASSKQGTGYTF.